A selection of T cell receptor beta chains follows, all from one sample in a study of blood T cell repertoires in COVID-19. Sequenced by immunoSEQ multiplex PCR; TCRdb stores in-frame clones only, minus some. The data hold roughly 130,000 clones, with roughly 90% observed a single time. The sequencing input was peripheral blood. These receptors were collected from a man aged 55 to 69 with COVID-19, enrolled during active disease. CDR3s include the opening cysteine and the closing phenylalanine or tryptophan. The D gene is left open where the match is weak. Size values are once, few and many counts, or a class for expanded clones, and some rows have none.

CDR3 protein: CASSSSGRLDEQFF
CDR3 DNA: TGTGCCAGCAGCTCGAGCGGGAGATTAGATGAGCAGTTCTTC
V gene: TRBV12-1
D gene: -
J gene: TRBJ2-1
clone size: -

CDR3 protein: CASSRTEQETQYF
CDR3 DNA: TGTGCCAGTAGTAGGACAGAGCAAGAGACCCAGTACTTC
V gene: TRBV19
D gene: -
J gene: TRBJ2-5
clone size: -

CDR3 protein: CASSGTVNTGELFF
CDR3 DNA: TGTGCCAGTAGCGGGACAGTGAACACCGGGGAGCTGTTTTTT
V gene: TRBV19
D gene: TRBD1
J gene: TRBJ2-2
clone size: -

CDR3 protein: CASSYSLAEPYEQYF
CDR3 DNA: TGTGCCAGCAGTTACTCACTAGCGGAGCCCTACGAGCAGTACTTC
V gene: TRBV6-2/TRBV6-3
D gene: TRBD2
J gene: TRBJ2-7
clone size: -

CDR3 protein: CASSGAAGNQPQHF
CDR3 DNA: TGTGCCAGCAGTGGGGCGGCCGGCAATCAGCCCCAGCATTTT
V gene: TRBV6-6
D gene: -
J gene: TRBJ1-5
clone size: -

CDR3 protein: CATSDLRGDTQYF
CDR3 DNA: TGTGCCACCAGTGATTTGCGGGGGGATACGCAGTATTTT
V gene: TRBV24-1
D gene: -
J gene: TRBJ2-3
clone size: -

CDR3 protein: CAWSGQENSPLHF
CDR3 DNA: TGTGCCTGGTCGGGACAGGAAAATTCACCCCTCCACTTT
V gene: TRBV30
D gene: TRBD1
J gene: TRBJ1-6
clone size: -

CDR3 protein: CAWREPGLQPQHF
CDR3 DNA: TGTGCCTGGAGGGAACCAGGGCTACAGCCCCAGCATTTT
V gene: TRBV30
D gene: -
J gene: TRBJ1-5
clone size: -

CDR3 protein: CASSAQDRYEQYF
CDR3 DNA: TGTGCCAGCAGTGCCCAGGACAGGTACGAGCAGTACTTC
V gene: TRBV25-1
D gene: TRBD1
J gene: TRBJ2-7
clone size: -

CDR3 protein: CASSLYPTRGQETQYF
CDR3 DNA: TGTGCCAGCAGTTTATACCCGACTAGAGGACAAGAGACCCAGTACTTC
V gene: TRBV27
D gene: -
J gene: TRBJ2-5
clone size: -

CDR3 protein: CASSDSSGSRWNEQFF
CDR3 DNA: TGCGCCAGCAGTGACTCTAGCGGGAGCAGATGGAATGAGCAGTTCTTC
V gene: TRBV10-1
D gene: TRBD2
J gene: TRBJ2-1
clone size: -

CDR3 protein: CASSFGGNYGYTF
CDR3 DNA: TGTGCCAGCAGTTTCGGGGGGAACTATGGCTACACCTTC
V gene: TRBV27
D gene: -
J gene: TRBJ1-2
clone size: -

CDR3 protein: CASSNFGLAGVEQYF
CDR3 DNA: TGTGCCAGCAGCAACTTTGGACTAGCGGGAGTCGAGCAGTACTTC
V gene: TRBV11-3
D gene: TRBD2
J gene: TRBJ2-7
clone size: -

CDR3 protein: CASSQTSGSPYEQYF
CDR3 DNA: TGTGCCAGCAGCCAGACTAGCGGGAGCCCCTACGAGCAGTACTTC
V gene: TRBV7-9
D gene: TRBD2
J gene: TRBJ2-7
clone size: -

CDR3 protein: CASSLIEGGNTIYF
CDR3 DNA: TGTGCCAGCAGTTTGATAGAGGGAGGAAACACCATATATTTT
V gene: TRBV28
D gene: -
J gene: TRBJ1-3
clone size: -

CDR3 protein: CASSWGLAGGDTQYF
CDR3 DNA: TGCGCCAGCAGCTGGGGACTAGCGGGAGGTGATACGCAGTATTTT
V gene: TRBV5-1
D gene: TRBD2
J gene: TRBJ2-3
clone size: -

CDR3 protein: CATSRDRQANQPQHF
CDR3 DNA: TGTGCCACCAGCAGAGATCGACAGGCTAATCAGCCCCAGCATTTT
V gene: TRBV15
D gene: -
J gene: TRBJ1-5
clone size: -

CDR3 protein: CASTSSTGANTGELFF
CDR3 DNA: TGCGCCAGCACCAGCTCGACAGGCGCGAACACCGGGGAGCTGTTTTTT
V gene: TRBV5-1
D gene: -
J gene: TRBJ2-2
clone size: -

CDR3 protein: CASSSWTRGNEQFF
CDR3 DNA: TGTGCCAGCAGCTCATGGACTAGGGGTAATGAGCAGTTCTTC
V gene: TRBV7-6
D gene: TRBD2
J gene: TRBJ2-1
clone size: -

CDR3 protein: CASREQGIRSPLHF
CDR3 DNA: TGTGCCAGCAGGGAACAGGGAATTCGTTCACCCCTCCACTTT
V gene: TRBV2
D gene: -
J gene: TRBJ1-6
clone size: -

CDR3 protein: CSSLAGVMDTQYF
CDR3 DNA: TGCAGCTCCCTAGCGGGAGTCATGGATACGCAGTATTTT
V gene: TRBV29-1
D gene: TRBD2
J gene: TRBJ2-3
clone size: -

CDR3 protein: CASSLLRREETQYF
CDR3 DNA: TGTGCCAGCAGCTTATTGAGGAGGGAAGAGACCCAGTACTTC
V gene: TRBV7-9
D gene: -
J gene: TRBJ2-5
clone size: -

CDR3 protein: CASGLTGDNSPLHF
CDR3 DNA: TGTGCCAGCGGCCTGACAGGGGATAATTCACCCCTCCACTTT
V gene: TRBV28
D gene: TRBD1
J gene: TRBJ1-6
clone size: few

CDR3 protein: CASSPDGGSYEQYF
CDR3 DNA: TGTGCCAGCTCACCAGACGGAGGGTCCTACGAGCAGTACTTC
V gene: TRBV18
D gene: -
J gene: TRBJ2-7
clone size: -

CDR3 protein: CASSLYSLYQETQYF
CDR3 DNA: TGTGCCAGTAGCTTATATTCCCTGTACCAAGAGACCCAGTACTTC
V gene: TRBV11-2
D gene: -
J gene: TRBJ2-5
clone size: -

CDR3 protein: CASSPGLAGSGELFF
CDR3 DNA: TGTGCCAGCTCACCGGGACTAGCGGGATCCGGGGAGCTGTTTTTT
V gene: TRBV18
D gene: TRBD2
J gene: TRBJ2-2
clone size: -

CDR3 protein: CASGLAGRETQYF
CDR3 DNA: TGTGCCAGCGGGCTAGCGGGAAGAGAGACCCAGTACTTC
V gene: TRBV12-3/TRBV12-4
D gene: TRBD2
J gene: TRBJ2-5
clone size: -

CDR3 protein: CASSVLTGGNEKLFF
CDR3 DNA: TGTGCCAGCAGCGTACTCACAGGGGGTAATGAAAAACTGTTTTTT
V gene: TRBV9
D gene: TRBD1
J gene: TRBJ1-4
clone size: -

CDR3 protein: CASSVSGSSYNEQFF
CDR3 DNA: TGTGCCAGCAGCGTTAGCGGGAGCTCCTACAATGAGCAGTTCTTC
V gene: TRBV7-3
D gene: TRBD2
J gene: TRBJ2-1
clone size: once

CDR3 protein: CASTLLPDRGQGGYTF
CDR3 DNA: TGTGCCAGCACCTTGCTCCCCGATAGGGGGCAAGGTGGCTACACCTTC
V gene: TRBV28
D gene: TRBD1
J gene: TRBJ1-2
clone size: -

CDR3 protein: CASTDSGTGETDTQYF
CDR3 DNA: TGTGCCAGTACAGATTCCGGGACAGGGGAAACAGATACGCAGTATTTT
V gene: TRBV19
D gene: TRBD1
J gene: TRBJ2-3
clone size: -

CDR3 protein: CASSLAKRGVYEQYF
CDR3 DNA: TGTGCCAGCAGCTTGGCGAAACGGGGAGTCTACGAGCAGTACTTC
V gene: TRBV5-6
D gene: -
J gene: TRBJ2-7
clone size: -

CDR3 protein: CASWTSGSGSSYNEQFF
CDR3 DNA: TGTGCCAGCTGGACTAGCGGGAGCGGTAGCTCCTACAATGAGCAGTTCTTC
V gene: TRBV2
D gene: TRBD2
J gene: TRBJ2-1
clone size: -

CDR3 protein: CAWSPTLGRGTEAFF
CDR3 DNA: TGTGCCTGGAGCCCCACCCTGGGCAGGGGGACTGAAGCTTTCTTT
V gene: TRBV30
D gene: TRBD1
J gene: TRBJ1-1
clone size: -

CDR3 protein: CASSSLPGQGYEQYF
CDR3 DNA: TGTGCCAGCAGCTCTCTTCCGGGACAGGGCTACGAGCAGTACTTC
V gene: TRBV7-6
D gene: TRBD1
J gene: TRBJ2-7
clone size: -

CDR3 protein: CASSLHQGARNYGYTF
CDR3 DNA: TGCGCCAGCAGCCTACACCAGGGGGCGCGTAACTATGGCTACACCTTC
V gene: TRBV5-1
D gene: TRBD1
J gene: TRBJ1-2
clone size: -

CDR3 protein: CATSDRPGLGGYNEQFF
CDR3 DNA: TGTGCCACCAGTGACCGGCCGGGACTAGGGGGGTACAATGAGCAGTTCTTC
V gene: TRBV24-1
D gene: TRBD2
J gene: TRBJ2-1
clone size: -

CDR3 protein: CASSDPDRGATEAFF
CDR3 DNA: TGTGCCAGCAGTGACCCTGACAGGGGCGCAACTGAAGCTTTCTTT
V gene: TRBV28
D gene: TRBD1
J gene: TRBJ1-1
clone size: -

CDR3 protein: CASSPGTNNSPLHF
CDR3 DNA: TGCGCCAGCAGCCCCGGGACAAATAATTCACCCCTCCACTTT
V gene: TRBV5-1
D gene: -
J gene: TRBJ1-6
clone size: -

CDR3 protein: CASSAYHQGSGELFF
CDR3 DNA: TGTGCCAGCAGCGCATACCATCAGGGGTCCGGGGAGCTGTTTTTT
V gene: TRBV13
D gene: -
J gene: TRBJ2-2
clone size: -

CDR3 protein: CASSTSGRYEQFF
CDR3 DNA: TGTGCCAGCAGCACTAGCGGGAGATATGAGCAGTTCTTC
V gene: TRBV2
D gene: TRBD2
J gene: TRBJ2-1
clone size: -

CDR3 protein: CASSRSGQNTEAFF
CDR3 DNA: TGTGCCAGCTCACGGTCAGGACAGAACACTGAAGCTTTCTTT
V gene: TRBV18
D gene: -
J gene: TRBJ1-1
clone size: -

CDR3 protein: CASSYSSGNQPQHF
CDR3 DNA: TGTGCCAGCAGTTACTCGTCGGGGAATCAGCCCCAGCATTTT
V gene: TRBV6-6
D gene: -
J gene: TRBJ1-5
clone size: -

CDR3 protein: CASSSTSGRSYEQYF
CDR3 DNA: TGTGCCAGCAGCTCGACTAGCGGGCGCTCCTACGAGCAGTACTTC
V gene: TRBV6-5
D gene: TRBD2
J gene: TRBJ2-7
clone size: -

CDR3 protein: CASSISQASGNTIYF
CDR3 DNA: TGTGCCAGTAGTATTTCCCAGGCCTCTGGAAACACCATATATTTT
V gene: TRBV19
D gene: -
J gene: TRBJ1-3
clone size: -

CDR3 protein: CASSLGDRASYNEQFF
CDR3 DNA: TGTGCCAGCAGCTTAGGTGACAGGGCCTCCTACAATGAGCAGTTCTTC
V gene: TRBV7-8
D gene: TRBD1
J gene: TRBJ2-1
clone size: -

CDR3 protein: CATSDSNQPQHF
CDR3 DNA: TGTGCCACCAGTGATTCGAATCAGCCCCAGCATTTT
V gene: TRBV24-1
D gene: -
J gene: TRBJ1-5
clone size: -

CDR3 protein: CSASQGGEQYF
CDR3 DNA: TGCAGTGCTAGCCAGGGTGGCGAGCAGTACTTC
V gene: TRBV20-1
D gene: -
J gene: TRBJ2-7
clone size: -